This T cell receptor beta chain is drawn from a study of blood T cell repertoires in COVID-19 (TCRdb year 2020). In terms of the full investigation: Samples covering the acute and convalescent phases of COVID-19 were provided by collaborators in the United States, Italy and Spain. The material from the prospective study consisted of cDNA or gDNA derived from T cells, B-cell-depleted T cells, or PBMCs. Deeply sampled blood TCRbeta repertoires from subjects exposed to, actively infected with, or recovered from COVID-19 were included in the dataset. A freely available public database, intended as a resource for researchers studying the immune response to SARS-CoV-2, is where the repertoires were released. The samples were drawn from the first 160 participants of the ongoing ImmuneRACE study and from over 950 subjects provided by 6 global collaborators. Sample metadata almost always included a de-identified subject ID, COVID-19 status, age in years and sex. HLA class I and class II types, where available, came from metadata supplied by the sample provider rather than from assay-based typing. Beyond this particular receptor, the publication reports: How much clinical and demographic metadata was included differed by source and by participant, and the metadata was provided uncurated.

The CDR3, cysteine through phenylalanine, is 16 amino acids long. Only CDR3 DNA is held: 48 bases, read in frame from base 1. CDR1 and CDR2, per the germline V gene, are SGHVS and FNYEAQ. Ends trimmed: V by 2 bases, J by 2 bases; bases unmatched to a gene: 1. TCRbeta CDR3 regions were amplified from genomic DNA using the immunoSEQ Assay, a bias-controlled multiplex PCR. On the authors' methods: Within the assay, amplification of reference gene primers was used to estimate how many nucleated cells each sample contained. To quantify the absolute abundance of each unique TCRbeta CDR3 rearrangement, sequence reads were collapsed and filtered. For each sample, productive Simpson clonality was calculated as the square root of Simpson's diversity index over productive rearrangements. TCRdb limited this immuneACCESS table to in-frame rearrangements with V and J called. A share of clones is missing; checked studies link under half to unresolved V genes, and the rest is unexplained. V, J and clone size are those of that table, while D and trimming were read from the DNA. The sample has more than 95,000 clones on record, approximately 85% of them singletons. Clones ranked in the top ten supply approximately 3% of the sample.

In Seattle, one collaborating source enrolled patients while the infection was active and tracked those patients longitudinally over the course of disease. The collaborating institutions used their own protocols to collect whole blood in K2EDTA tubes. For TCRbeta analysis, collaborator samples were shipped as frozen whole blood, as isolated PBMCs, or as DNA extracted from either sample type. Details on this clone: What this receptor recognizes is not known. Per-base quality was not reported, and no clone a single base away is much larger than it.

The source material was peripheral blood. The receptor's source is a woman older than 75 with COVID-19, enrolled during active disease. This sequence uses TRBV7-6 and TRBJ2-6; 9 middle bases align to TRBD1. The DNA is TGTGCCAGCAGCTTAACAGGGGGCGCTGGGGCCAACGTCCTGACTTTC. Its product reads: CASSLTGGAGANVLTF.